What follows are 7 T cell receptor beta chains derived from one specimen sequenced in a study of identical twins (dated by TCRdb to between 2015 and 2016). Libraries were constructed by 5' RACE. Sequencer: Illumina HiSeq 2000. Clones were called with MiXCR by TCRdb after fastp trimmed the public reads at Q25, and only in-frame beta chains were retained. A single entry per CDR3 protein holds the most common genes and DNA from its merged rows. This sample is represented by 700,000 to 950,000 distinct CDR3 sequences; roughly 12% of them were singletons. In total, the top ten clones hold around 1.5% of the sample. These same records also appear under a second study, on yellow fever vaccine responses in identical twins.

The sequenced sample consisted of PBMCs. The origin of the receptors is a woman in her late teens or twenties in good health.

This clonotype was recorded many times. For the CDR3, the DNA is TGCAGCGTTGGGTTCGGAGGGGGCGGTTACTATGGCTACACCTTC. Its protein is CSVGFGGGGYYGYTF. This chain links TRBV29-1 with TRBJ1-2; 7 bases map to TRBD1. With V trimmed by 4 bases and J by 3 bases, 11 bases remained unmatched. This CDR3 contains 15 residues. The germline CDR1 and CDR2 sequences are SQVTM and ANQGSEA.

The V and J genes are TRBV2 and TRBJ1-5; D gene ambiguous. V lost 2 bases to trimming and J lost 7 bases, with 15 bases between them. Germline CDR1 and CDR2: SNHLY and FYNNEI. The CDR3 totals 15 residues. The CDR3 here is CASSEYQVMGQPQHF. In DNA, the CDR3 is TGTGCCAGCAGTGAATACCAAGTGATGGGCCAGCCCCAGCATTTT.

In this sample, this clonotype turned up a few times. V and J are TRBV20-1 and TRBJ2-3; 11 bases fit TRBD2. The CDR3 covers 14 residues. Germline V lookup: CDR1 DFQATT, CDR2 SNEGSKA (reference sequence). J gave up 6 bases and V 3 bases, and 5 bases lay outside the gene matches. This CDR3 is CSASYSGRADTQYF. The CDR3 DNA reads as TGCAGTGCTAGCTATAGCGGGAGGGCTGATACGCAGTATTTT.

The J gene is TRBJ2-7, the V gene TRBV28; 7 nucleotides line up with TRBD1. This CDR3 is 14 amino acids long. With V trimmed by 10 bases and J by 2 bases, 11 bases remained unmatched. From germline, CDR1 is MDHEN and CDR2 SYDVKM. CDR3 region: CAIRKTGLTYEQYF. The CDR3 coding sequence is TGTGCCATCCGCAAGACAGGGTTGACCTACGAGCAGTACTTC.

This clonotype has just a few counts. V gene TRBV7-9 combines with J gene TRBJ2-7, with D possibly TRBD2 on 6 matching bases. Per the germline V gene, CDR1 is SEHNR and CDR2 is FQNEAQ (reference sequence). The CDR3 consists of 16 residues. The V and J ends lost 5 bases and 0 bases respectively, with 17 bases between them. The CDR3 DNA is TGTGCCAGCAGCATCGGCGGGACGAAGATCTCCTACGAGCAGTACTTC. The encoded protein is CASSIGGTKISYEQYF.

This clonotype was recorded many times. The rearrangement uses TRBV7-9 and TRBJ2-5; 10 bases are shared with TRBD2. The CDR3 has 14 amino acids. Germline V gene sequence: CDR1 SEHNR, CDR2 FQNEAQ (reference sequence). Trimming removed 5 bases from V and 3 bases from J; junction bases left unmatched: 3. CDR3 in amino acids: CASSQAGGKETQYF. The CDR3 DNA reads as TGTGCCAGCAGCCAAGCGGGAGGGAAAGAGACCCAGTACTTC. Using reference TRBV7-9 and TRBJ2-5 for the parts outside the CDR3, the full variable domain is DTGVSQNPRHKITKRGQNVTFRCDPISEHNRLYWYRQTLGQGPEFLTYFQNEAQLEKSRLLSDRFSAERPKGSFSTLEIQRTEQGDSAMYLCASSQAGGKETQYFGPGTRLLVL.

The rearrangement joins TRBV20-1 to TRBJ2-1; D remains unclear. The CDR3 sequence is 14 residues long. Germline CDR1 and CDR2: DFQATT and SNEGSKA (reference sequence). V dropped 3 bases and J dropped 2 bases, with 11 bases sitting between them. In nucleotides, the CDR3 is TGCAGTGCTAGGGTCCATAAGGCCTACAATGAGCAGTTCTTC. It encodes CSARVHKAYNEQFF.